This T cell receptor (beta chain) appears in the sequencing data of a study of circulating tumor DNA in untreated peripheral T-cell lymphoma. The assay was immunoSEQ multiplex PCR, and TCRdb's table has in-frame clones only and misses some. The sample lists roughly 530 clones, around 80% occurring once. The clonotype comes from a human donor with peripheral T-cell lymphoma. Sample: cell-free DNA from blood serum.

The CDR3 sequence is CASSIRGPGGGETQYF. In nucleotides, the CDR3 is TGTGCCAGTAGTATTCGGGGACCGGGAGGGGGGGAGACCCAGTACTTC. The V and J genes are TRBV19 and TRBJ2-5; 8 bases map to TRBD2. Germline trimming cut 3 bases from V and 5 bases from J; bases unmatched to any gene: 11. Looked up from germline, CDR1 is LNHDA and CDR2 is SQIVND (reference sequence). This CDR3 is built from 16 residues. The full variable domain, in which reference TRBV19 and TRBJ2-5 provide the parts outside the CDR3, is DGGITQSPKYLFRKEGQNVTLSCEQNLNHDAMYWYRQDPGQGLRLIYYSQIVNDFQKGDIAEGYSVSREKKESFPLTVTSAQKNPTAFYLCASSIRGPGGGETQYFGPGTRLLVL.